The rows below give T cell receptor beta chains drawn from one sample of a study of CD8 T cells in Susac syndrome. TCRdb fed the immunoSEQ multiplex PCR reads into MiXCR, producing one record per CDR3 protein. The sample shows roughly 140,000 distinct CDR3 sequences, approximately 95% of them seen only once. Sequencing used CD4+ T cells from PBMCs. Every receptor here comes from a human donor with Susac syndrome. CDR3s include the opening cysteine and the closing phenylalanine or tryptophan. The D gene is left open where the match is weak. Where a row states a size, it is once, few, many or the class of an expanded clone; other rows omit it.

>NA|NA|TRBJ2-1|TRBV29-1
TGCAGCGTTGAAGATCTGCGATTAGGGTCCTACAATGAGCAGTTCTTC
CSVEDLRLGSYNEQFF
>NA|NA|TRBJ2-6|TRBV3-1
TGTGCCAGCAGCCCCGAGGCGGCCCTGGGGGCCAACGTCCTGACTTTC
CASSPEAALGANVLTF
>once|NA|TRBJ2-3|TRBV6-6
TGTGCCAGCAGTTACGGACCCGTGGCAGATACGCAGTATTTT
CASSYGPVADTQYF
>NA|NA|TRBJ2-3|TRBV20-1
TGCAGTGCTAGCCCCCTAGCGAGCACAGATACGCAGTATTTT
CSASPLASTDTQYF
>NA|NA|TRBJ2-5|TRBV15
TGTGCCACCAGCATCACAGGGACCGAGGAGACCCAGTACTTC
CATSITGTEETQYF
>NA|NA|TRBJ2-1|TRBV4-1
TGCGCCAGCAGCCAAGGGGTAGTCAATGAGCAGTTCTTC
CASSQGVVNEQFF
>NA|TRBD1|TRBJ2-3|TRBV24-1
TGTGCCACCAGTGATCGTAAGACAGGGACAGATACGCAGTATTTT
CATSDRKTGTDTQYF
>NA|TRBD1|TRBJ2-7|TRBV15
TGTGCCACCAGCAGAGAGGGACAGGGGGGCCTCCGACAGTACTTC
CATSREGQGGLRQYF
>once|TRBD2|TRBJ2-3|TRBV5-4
TGTGCCAGCAGCTTGGCGGCGGGGGTTGCAGATACGCAGTATTTT
CASSLAAGVADTQYF
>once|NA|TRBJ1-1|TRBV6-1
TGTGCCAGCAGTGAAAACTTAAACACTGAAGCTTTCTTT
CASSENLNTEAFF
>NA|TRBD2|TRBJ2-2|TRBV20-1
TGCAGTGCTAGAGAAGCGGGGGGGACCGGGGAGCTGTTTTTT
CSAREAGGTGELFF
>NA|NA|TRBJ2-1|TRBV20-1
TGCAGTGCTAGACCCCCCGGGAGAAACTATGAGCAGTTCTTC
CSARPPGRNYEQFF
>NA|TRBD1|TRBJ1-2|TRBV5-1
TGCGCCAGCAGAATGAGACAGGGCGGGTCGTCCACCTTC
CASRMRQGGSSTF
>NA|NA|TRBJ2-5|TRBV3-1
TGTGCCAGCAGCCTACAGCGTAACAAGGGGGAGACCCAGTACTTC
CASSLQRNKGETQYF
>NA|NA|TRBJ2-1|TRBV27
TGTGCCAGCAGGGGACGGCCAAGTAATGAGCAGTTCTTC
CASRGRPSNEQFF
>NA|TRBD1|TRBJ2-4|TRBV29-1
TGCAGCGCACGACAGGGGGCCGACATTCAGTACTTC
CSARQGADIQYF
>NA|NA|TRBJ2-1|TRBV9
TGTGCCAGCAGCGCCGGGACTCACGCGGACAATGAGCAGTTCTTC
CASSAGTHADNEQFF
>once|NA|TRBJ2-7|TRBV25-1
TGTGCCAGCAGTGACCCCAACTCCTACGAGCAGTACTTC
CASSDPNSYEQYF
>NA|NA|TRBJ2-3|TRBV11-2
TGTGCCAGCAGCTCCGCCCGGCTCACAGATACGCAGTATTTT
CASSSARLTDTQYF
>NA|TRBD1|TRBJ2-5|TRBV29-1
TGCAGCGTTGAAGACCCGGACAGGGGGGAGACCCAGTACTTC
CSVEDPDRGETQYF
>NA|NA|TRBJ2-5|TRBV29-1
TGCAGCGTTGTAGGGGACCACAGGGTTGGGGGAGAGACCCAGTACTTC
CSVVGDHRVGGETQYF
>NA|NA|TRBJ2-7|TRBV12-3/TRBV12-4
TGTGCCAGCAGATTTGGGGCAACGGGCTACGAGCAGTACTTC
CASRFGATGYEQYF
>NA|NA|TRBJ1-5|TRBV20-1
TGCAGTGCCCGGGGAGGGGGCAATCAGCCCCAGCATTTT
CSARGGGNQPQHF
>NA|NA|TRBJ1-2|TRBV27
TGTGCCAGCAGGCCAGAGGTCGGCGATTTTAACTATGGCTACACCTTC
CASRPEVGDFNYGYTF
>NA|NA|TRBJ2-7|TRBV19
TGTGCCAGTAGTGCCTCTTTGGACGAGCAGTACTTC
CASSASLDEQYF
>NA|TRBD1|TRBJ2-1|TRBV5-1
TGCGCCAGCAGCTTGGCGGGACAGGGGATCGGTGAGCAGTTCTTC
CASSLAGQGIGEQFF
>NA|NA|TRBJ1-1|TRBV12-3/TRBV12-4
TGTGCCAGCAGTTCTTCAGGGTTGAACACTGAAGCTTTCTTT
CASSSSGLNTEAFF
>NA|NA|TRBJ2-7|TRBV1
TGCACCAGCAGCCCTCACAAGACGGAGCCGGGGGTCTCCTACGAGCAGTACTTC
CTSSPHKTEPGVSYEQYF
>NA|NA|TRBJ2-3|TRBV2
TGTGCCAGCAGTGATGGGTCAGATACGCAGTATTTT
CASSDGSDTQYF
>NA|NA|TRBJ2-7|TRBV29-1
TGCAGCGTTGTATTTCGCGCGAGCTCCTACGAGCAGTACTTC
CSVVFRASSYEQYF
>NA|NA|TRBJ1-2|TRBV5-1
TGCGCCAGCAGTGAGACAGCGGGCTATGGCTACACCTTC
CASSETAGYGYTF
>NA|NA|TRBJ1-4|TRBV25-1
TGTGCCAGCAGTGGTGGACGGGAAAATGAAAAACTGTTTTTT
CASSGGRENEKLFF
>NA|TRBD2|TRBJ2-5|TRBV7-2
TGTGCCAGCCTTGCCGGGGGGGGCAGGGAGACCCAGTACTTC
CASLAGGGRETQYF
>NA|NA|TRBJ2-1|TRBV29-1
TGCAGCGTGACTATGCACAATGAGCAGTTCTTC
CSVTMHNEQFF
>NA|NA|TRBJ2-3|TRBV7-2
TGTGCCAGCAGCTTAGGTTTGGAAGATACGCAGTATTTT
CASSLGLEDTQYF
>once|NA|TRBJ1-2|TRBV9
TGTGCCAGCAGCCCAGGAAGGGGAAACTATGGCTACACCTTC
CASSPGRGNYGYTF